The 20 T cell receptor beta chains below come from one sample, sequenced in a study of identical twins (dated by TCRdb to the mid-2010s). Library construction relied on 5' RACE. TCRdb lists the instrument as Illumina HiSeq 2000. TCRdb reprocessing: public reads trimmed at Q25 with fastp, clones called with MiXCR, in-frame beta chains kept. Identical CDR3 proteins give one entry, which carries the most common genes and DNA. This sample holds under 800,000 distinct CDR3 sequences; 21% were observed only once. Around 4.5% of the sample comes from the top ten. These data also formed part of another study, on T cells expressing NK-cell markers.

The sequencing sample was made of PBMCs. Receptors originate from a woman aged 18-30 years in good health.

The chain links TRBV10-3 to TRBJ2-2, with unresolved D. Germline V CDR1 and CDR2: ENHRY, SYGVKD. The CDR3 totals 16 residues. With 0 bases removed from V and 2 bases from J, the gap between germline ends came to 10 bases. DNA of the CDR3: TGTGCCATCAGTGAGTCACAAGCGCCCAACACCGGGGAGCTGTTTTTT. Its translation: CAISESQAPNTGELFF.

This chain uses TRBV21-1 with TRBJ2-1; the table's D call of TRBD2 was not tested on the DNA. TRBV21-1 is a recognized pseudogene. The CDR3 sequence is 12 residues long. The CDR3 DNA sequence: TGTGCCAGCAGCAAAGAAGTCCCTGGGCAGTTCTTC. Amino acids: CASSKEVPGQFF.

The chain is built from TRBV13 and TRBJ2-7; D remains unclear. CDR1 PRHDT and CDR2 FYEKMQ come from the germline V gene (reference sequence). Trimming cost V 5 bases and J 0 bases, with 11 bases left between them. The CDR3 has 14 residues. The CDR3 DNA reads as TGTGCCAGCAGCCCCGGGCTCCGCTCCTACGAGCAGTACTTC. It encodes CASSPGLRSYEQYF.

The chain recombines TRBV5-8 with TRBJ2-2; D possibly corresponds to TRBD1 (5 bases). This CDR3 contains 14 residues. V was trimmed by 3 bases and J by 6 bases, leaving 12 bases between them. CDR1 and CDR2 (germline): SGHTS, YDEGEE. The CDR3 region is CASSYRYQAGELFF. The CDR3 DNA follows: TGTGCCAGCAGCTACAGGTATCAGGCCGGGGAGCTGTTTTTT.

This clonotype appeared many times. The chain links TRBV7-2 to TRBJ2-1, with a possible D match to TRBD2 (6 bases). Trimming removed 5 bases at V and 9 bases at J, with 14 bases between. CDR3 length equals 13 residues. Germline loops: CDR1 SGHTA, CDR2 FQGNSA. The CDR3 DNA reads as TGTGCCAGCAGCGCGGGCGCTAGCGCTGAGCAGTTCTTC. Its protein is CASSAGASAEQFF. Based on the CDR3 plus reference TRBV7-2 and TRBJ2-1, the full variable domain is GAGVSQSPSNKVTEKGKDVELRCDPISGHTALYWYRQSLGQGLEFLIYFQGNSAPDKSGLPSDRFSAERTGGSVSTLTIQRTQQEDSAVYLCASSAGASAEQFFGPGTRLTVL.

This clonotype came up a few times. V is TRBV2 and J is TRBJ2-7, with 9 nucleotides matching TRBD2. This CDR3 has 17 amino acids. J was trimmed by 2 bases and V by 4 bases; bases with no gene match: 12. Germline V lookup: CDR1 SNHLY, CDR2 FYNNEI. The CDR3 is CASSGRGGHQTAYEQYF. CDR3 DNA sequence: TGTGCCAGCAGTGGGCGGGGGGGTCACCAAACCGCCTACGAGCAGTACTTC.

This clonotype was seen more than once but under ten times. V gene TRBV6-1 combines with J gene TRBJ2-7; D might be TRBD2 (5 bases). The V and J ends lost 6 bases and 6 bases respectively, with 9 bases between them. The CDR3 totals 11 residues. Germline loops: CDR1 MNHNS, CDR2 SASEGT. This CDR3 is CASRDLGEQYF. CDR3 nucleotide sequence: TGTGCCAGCAGGGACTTGGGCGAGCAGTACTTC.

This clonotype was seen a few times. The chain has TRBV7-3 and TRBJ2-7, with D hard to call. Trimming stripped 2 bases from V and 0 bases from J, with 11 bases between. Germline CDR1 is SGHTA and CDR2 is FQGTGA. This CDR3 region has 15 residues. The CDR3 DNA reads TGTGCCAGCAGCTTATTAGGGTCCAGCTCCTACGAGCAGTACTTC. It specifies CASSLLGSSSYEQYF.

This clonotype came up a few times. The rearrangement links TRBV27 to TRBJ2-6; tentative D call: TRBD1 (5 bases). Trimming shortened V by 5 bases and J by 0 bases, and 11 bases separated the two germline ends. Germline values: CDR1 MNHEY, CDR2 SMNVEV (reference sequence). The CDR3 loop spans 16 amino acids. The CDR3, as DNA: TGTGCCAGCAGTCCCCGACAGTACTCTGGGGCCAACGTCCTGACTTTC. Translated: CASSPRQYSGANVLTF.

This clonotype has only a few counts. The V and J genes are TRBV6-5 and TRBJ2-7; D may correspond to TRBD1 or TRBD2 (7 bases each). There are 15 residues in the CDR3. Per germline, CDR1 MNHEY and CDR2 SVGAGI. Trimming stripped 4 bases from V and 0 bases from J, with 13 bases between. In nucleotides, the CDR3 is TGTGCCAGCAGTTTTCAGGGGGGGGGCTCCTACGAGCAGTACTTC. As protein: CASSFQGGGSYEQYF.

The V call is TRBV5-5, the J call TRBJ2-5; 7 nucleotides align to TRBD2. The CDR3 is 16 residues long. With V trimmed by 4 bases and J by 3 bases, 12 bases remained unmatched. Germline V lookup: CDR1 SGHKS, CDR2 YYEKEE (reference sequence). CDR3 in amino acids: CASSLLGSLAEETQYF. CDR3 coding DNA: TGTGCCAGCAGCCTACTCGGCAGTCTAGCGGAAGAGACCCAGTACTTC.

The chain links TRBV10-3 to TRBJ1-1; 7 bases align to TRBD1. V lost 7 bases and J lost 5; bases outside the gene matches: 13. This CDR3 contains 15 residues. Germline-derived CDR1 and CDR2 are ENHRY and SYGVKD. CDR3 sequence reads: CAITESGTGVTEAFF. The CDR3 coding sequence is TGTGCCATCACCGAGTCTGGAACAGGGGTGACTGAAGCTTTCTTT.

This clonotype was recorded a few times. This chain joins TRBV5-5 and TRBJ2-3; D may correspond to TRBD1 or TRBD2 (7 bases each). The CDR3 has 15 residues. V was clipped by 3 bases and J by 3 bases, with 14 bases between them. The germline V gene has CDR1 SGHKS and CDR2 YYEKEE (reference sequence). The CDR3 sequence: CASSWRQGLTDTQYF. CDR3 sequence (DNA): TGTGCCAGCAGCTGGAGACAGGGACTAACAGATACGCAGTATTTT. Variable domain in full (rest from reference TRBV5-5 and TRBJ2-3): DAGVTQSPTHLIKTRGQQVTLRCSPISGHKSVSWYQQVLGQGPQFIFQYYEKEERGRGNFPDRFSARQFPNYSSELNVNALLLGDSALYLCASSWRQGLTDTQYFGPGTRLTVL.

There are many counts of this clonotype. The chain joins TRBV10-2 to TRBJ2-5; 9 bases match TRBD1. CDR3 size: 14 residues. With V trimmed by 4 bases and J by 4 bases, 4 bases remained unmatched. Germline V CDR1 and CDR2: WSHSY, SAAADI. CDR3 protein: CASSAPGQGETQYF. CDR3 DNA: TGCGCCAGCAGTGCACCGGGACAGGGAGAGACCCAGTACTTC.

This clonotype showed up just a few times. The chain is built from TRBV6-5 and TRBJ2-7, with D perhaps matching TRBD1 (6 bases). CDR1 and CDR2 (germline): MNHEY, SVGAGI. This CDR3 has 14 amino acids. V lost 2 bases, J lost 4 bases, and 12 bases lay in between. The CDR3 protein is CASSYVTGAYEQYF. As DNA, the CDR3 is TGTGCCAGCAGTTACGTGACAGGCGCATACGAGCAGTACTTC.

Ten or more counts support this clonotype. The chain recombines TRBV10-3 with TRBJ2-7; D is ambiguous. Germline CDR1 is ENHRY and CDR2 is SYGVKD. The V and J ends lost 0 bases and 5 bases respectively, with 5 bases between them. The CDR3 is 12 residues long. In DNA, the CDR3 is TGTGCCATCAGTGAGTCTTCAAACGAGCAGTACTTC. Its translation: CAISESSNEQYF.

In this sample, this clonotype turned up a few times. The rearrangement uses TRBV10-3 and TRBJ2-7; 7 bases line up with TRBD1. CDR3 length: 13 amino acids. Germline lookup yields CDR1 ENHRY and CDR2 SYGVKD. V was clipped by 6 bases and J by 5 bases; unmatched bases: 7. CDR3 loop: CAIRDTGAHEQYF. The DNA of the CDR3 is TGTGCCATCAGAGATACAGGGGCCCACGAGCAGTACTTC.

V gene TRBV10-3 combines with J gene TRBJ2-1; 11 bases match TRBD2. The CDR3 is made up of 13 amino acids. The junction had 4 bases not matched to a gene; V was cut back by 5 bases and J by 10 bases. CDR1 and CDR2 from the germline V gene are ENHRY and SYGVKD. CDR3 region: CAISLSGGGEQFF. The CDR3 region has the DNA TGTGCCATCAGTCTTAGCGGGGGGGGAGAGCAGTTCTTC.

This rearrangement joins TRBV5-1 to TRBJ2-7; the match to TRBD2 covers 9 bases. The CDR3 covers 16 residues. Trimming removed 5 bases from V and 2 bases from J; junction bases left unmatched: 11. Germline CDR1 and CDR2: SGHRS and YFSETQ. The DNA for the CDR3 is TGCGCCAGCAGTCGGCTAGCGGGATTGGGGGCCTACGAGCAGTACTTC. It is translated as CASSRLAGLGAYEQYF. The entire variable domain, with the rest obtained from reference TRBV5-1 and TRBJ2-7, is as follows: KAGVTQTPRYLIKTRGQQVTLSCSPISGHRSVSWYQQTPGQGLQFLFEYFSETQRNKGNFPGRFSGRQFSNSRSEMNVSTLELGDSALYLCASSRLAGLGAYEQYFGPGTRLTVT.

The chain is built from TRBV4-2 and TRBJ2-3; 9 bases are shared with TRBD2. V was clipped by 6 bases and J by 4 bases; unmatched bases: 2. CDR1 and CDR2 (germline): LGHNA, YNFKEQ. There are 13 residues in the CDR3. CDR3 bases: TGTGCCAGCAGGCGGGGGGGGGCAGATACGCAGTATTTT. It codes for CASRRGGADTQYF.